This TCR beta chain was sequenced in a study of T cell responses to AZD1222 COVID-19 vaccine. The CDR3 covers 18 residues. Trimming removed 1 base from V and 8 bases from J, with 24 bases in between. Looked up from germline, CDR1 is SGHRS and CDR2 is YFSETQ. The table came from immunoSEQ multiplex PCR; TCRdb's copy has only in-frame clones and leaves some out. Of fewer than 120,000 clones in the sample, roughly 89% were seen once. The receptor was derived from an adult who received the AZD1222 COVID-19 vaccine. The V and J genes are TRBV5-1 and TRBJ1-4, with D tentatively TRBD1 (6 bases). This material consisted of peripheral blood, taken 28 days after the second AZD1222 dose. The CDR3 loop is CASSLRMGGGRIDEKLFF. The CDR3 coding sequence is TGCGCCAGCAGCTTGCGGATGGGGGGCGGTAGGATTGACGAAAAACTGTTTTTT.